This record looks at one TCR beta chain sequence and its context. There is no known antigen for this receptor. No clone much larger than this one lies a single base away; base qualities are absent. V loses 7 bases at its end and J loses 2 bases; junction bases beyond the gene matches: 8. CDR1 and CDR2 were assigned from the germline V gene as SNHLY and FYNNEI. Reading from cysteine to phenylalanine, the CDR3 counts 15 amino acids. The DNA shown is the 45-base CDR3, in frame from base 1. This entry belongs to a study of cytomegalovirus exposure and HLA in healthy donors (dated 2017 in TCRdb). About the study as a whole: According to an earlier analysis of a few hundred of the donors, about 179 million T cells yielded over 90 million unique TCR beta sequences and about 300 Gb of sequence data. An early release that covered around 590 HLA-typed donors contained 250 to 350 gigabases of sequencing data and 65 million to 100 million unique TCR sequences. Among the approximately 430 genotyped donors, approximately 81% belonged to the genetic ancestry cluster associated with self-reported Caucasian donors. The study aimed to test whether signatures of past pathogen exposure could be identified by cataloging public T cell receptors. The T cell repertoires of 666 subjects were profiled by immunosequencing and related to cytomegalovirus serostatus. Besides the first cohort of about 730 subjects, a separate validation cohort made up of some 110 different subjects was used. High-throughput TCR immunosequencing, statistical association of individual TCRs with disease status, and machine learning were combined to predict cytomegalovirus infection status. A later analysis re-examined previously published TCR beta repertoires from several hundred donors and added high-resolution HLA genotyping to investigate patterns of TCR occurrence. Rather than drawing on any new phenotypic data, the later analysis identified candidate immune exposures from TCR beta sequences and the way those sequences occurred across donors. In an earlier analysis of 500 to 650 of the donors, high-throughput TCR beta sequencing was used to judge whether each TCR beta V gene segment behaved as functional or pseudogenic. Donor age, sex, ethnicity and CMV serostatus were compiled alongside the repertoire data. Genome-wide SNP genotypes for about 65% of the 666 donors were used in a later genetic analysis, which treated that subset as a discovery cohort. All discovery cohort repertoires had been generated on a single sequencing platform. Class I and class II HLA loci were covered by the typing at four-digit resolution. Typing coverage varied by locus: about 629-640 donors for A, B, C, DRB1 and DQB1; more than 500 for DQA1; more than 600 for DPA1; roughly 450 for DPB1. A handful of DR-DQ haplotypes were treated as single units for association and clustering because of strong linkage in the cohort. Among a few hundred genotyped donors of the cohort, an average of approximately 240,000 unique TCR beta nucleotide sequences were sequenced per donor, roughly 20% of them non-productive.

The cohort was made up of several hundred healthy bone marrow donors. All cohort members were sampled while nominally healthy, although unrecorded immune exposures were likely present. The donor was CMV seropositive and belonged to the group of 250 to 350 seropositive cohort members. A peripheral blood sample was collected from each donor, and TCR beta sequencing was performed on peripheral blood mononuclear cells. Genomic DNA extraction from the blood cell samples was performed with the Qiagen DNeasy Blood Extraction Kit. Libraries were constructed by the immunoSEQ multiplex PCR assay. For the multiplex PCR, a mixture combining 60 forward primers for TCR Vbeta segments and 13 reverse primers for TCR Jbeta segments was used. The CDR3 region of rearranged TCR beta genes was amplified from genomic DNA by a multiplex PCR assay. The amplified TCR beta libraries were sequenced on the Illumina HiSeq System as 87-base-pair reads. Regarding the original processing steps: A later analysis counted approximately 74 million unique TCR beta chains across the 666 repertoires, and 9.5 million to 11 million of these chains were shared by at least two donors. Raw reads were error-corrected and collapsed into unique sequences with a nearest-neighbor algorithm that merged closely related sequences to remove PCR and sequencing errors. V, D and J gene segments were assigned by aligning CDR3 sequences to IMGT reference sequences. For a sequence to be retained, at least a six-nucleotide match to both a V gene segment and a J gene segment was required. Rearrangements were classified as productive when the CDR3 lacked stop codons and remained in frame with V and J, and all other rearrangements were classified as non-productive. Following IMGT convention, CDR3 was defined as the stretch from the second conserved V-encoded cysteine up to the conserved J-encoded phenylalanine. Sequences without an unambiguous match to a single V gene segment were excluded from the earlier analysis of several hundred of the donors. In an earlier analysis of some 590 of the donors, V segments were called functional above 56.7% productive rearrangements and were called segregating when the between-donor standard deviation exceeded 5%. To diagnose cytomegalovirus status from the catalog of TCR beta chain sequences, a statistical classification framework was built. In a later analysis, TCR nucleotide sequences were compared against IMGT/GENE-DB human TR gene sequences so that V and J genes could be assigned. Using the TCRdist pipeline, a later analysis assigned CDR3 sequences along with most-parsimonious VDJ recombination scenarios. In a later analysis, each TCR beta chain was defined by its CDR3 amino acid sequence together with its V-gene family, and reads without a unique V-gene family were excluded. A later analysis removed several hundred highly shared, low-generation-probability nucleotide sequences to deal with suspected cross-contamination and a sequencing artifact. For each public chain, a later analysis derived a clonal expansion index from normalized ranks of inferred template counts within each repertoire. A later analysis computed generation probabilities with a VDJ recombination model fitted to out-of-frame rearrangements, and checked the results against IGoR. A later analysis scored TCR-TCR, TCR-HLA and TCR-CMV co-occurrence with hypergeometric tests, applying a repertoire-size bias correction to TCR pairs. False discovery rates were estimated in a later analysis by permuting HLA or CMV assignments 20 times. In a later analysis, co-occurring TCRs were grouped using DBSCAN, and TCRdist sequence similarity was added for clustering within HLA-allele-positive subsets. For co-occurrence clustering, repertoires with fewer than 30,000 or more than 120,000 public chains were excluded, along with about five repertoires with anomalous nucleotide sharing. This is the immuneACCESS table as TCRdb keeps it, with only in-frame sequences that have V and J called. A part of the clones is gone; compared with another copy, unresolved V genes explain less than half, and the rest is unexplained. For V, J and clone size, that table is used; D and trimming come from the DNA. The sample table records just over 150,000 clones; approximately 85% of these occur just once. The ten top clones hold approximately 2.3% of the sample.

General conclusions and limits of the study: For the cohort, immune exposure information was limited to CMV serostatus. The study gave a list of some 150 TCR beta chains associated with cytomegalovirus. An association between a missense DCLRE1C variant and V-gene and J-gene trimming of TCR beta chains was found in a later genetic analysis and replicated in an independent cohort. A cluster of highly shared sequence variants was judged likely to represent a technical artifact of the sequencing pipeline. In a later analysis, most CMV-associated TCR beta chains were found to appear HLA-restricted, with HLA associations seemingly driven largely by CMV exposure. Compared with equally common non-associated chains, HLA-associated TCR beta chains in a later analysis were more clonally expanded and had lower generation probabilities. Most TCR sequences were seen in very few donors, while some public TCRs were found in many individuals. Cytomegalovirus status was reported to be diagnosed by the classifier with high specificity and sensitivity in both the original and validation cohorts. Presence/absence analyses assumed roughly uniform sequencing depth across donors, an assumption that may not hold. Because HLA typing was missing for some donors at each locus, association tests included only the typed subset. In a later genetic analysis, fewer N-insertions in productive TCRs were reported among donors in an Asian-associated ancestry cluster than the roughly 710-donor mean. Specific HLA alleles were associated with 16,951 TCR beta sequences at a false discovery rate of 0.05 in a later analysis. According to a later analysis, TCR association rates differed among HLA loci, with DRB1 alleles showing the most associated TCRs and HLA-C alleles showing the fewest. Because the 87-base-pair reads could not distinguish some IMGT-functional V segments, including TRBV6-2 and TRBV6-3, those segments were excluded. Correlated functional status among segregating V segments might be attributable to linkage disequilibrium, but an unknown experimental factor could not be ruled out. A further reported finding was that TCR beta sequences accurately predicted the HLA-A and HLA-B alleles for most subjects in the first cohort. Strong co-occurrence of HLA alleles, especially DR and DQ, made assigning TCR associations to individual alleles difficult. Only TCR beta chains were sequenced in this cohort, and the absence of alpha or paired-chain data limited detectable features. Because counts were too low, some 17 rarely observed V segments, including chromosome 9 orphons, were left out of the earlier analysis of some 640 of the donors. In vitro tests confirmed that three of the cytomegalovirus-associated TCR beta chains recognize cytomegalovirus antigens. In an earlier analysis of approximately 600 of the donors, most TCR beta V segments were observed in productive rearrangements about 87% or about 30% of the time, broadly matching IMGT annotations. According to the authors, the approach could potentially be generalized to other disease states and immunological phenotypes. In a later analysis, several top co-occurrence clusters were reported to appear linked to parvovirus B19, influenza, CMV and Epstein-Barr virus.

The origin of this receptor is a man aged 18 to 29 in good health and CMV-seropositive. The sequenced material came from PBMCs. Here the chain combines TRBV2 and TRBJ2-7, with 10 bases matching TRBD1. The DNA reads TGTGCCAGCATTCCGGGACAGGGGCTTCCCTACGAGCAGTACTTC. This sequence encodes CASIPGQGLPYEQYF. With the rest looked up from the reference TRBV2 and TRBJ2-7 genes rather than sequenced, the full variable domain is EPEVTQTPSHQVTQMGQEVILRCVPISNHLYFYWYRQILGQKVEFLVSFYNNEISEKSEIFDDQFSVERPDGSNFTLKIRSTKLEDSAMYFCASIPGQGLPYEQYFGPGTRLTVT.